These 24 T cell receptor beta chains were sequenced from one sample in a study of metastatic and nonmetastatic thyroid tumors. TCRdb re-called clones from the PCR reads using MiXCR. The sample lists about 32,000 clones, 25% occurring once. All patients reached thyroid surgery having received no treatment beforehand. The material sequenced was blood. These receptors came from a female donor with papillary thyroid cancer or a benign thyroid nodule (not recorded which). Some clones in this sample may be carry-over from other donors' samples.

This clone was detected many times. This chain connects TRBV6-2 or TRBV6-3 to TRBJ2-2; D possibly corresponds to TRBD2 (6 bases). The V end was cut by 6 bases, the J end by 3 bases, with 20 bases between. Germline V lookup: CDR1 MNHEY, CDR2 SVGEGT. The CDR3 is made up of 17 amino acids. The CDR3 sequence: CASRSGGTGTHTGELFF. In DNA, the CDR3 is TGTGCCAGCAGATCTGGGGGAACCGGGACTCACACCGGGGAGCTGTTTTTT.

Ten or more counts support this clone. This chain joins TRBV28 and TRBJ1-4, with 7 bases fitting TRBD1. Germline V gene lookup returns CDR1 MDHEN and CDR2 SYDVKM. This CDR3 region has 14 residues. V lost 6 bases, J lost 6 bases, and 7 bases stayed unmatched. CDR3 nucleotides: TGTGCCAGCAGCCTGGGACAGAGCCATGAAAAACTGTTTTTT. Translating it yields CASSLGQSHEKLFF.

In its sample, this clone was seen many times. V is TRBV9 and J is TRBJ2-3; D ambiguous. Trimming removed 2 bases from V and 4 bases from J, with 8 bases in between. Germline CDR1 and CDR2: SGDLS and YYNGEE. The CDR3 consists of 13 residues. CDR3 nucleotides: TGTGCCAGCAGCGTGCTGGTGTCAGATACGCAGTATTTT. Translation: CASSVLVSDTQYF. The whole variable domain, remainder taken from reference TRBV9 and TRBJ2-3, is DSGVTQTPKHLITATGQRVTLRCSPRSGDLSVYWYQQSLDQGLQFLIQYYNGEERAKGNILERFSAQQFPDLHSELNLSSLELGDSALYFCASSVLVSDTQYFGPGTRLTVL.

This clone was detected a few times. The CDR3 protein is CASSTGASGNSPLHF. The CDR3 nucleotides read TGTGCCAGCAGTACCGGCGCTTCGGGAAATTCACCCCTCCACTTT. The J gene is TRBJ1-6, the V gene TRBV6-4; D gene ambiguous. The V and J ends lost 5 bases and 7 bases respectively, with 15 bases between them. The V gene's germline CDR1 is MRHNA and CDR2 SNTAGT. The CDR3 length is 15 residues.

This clone was seen repeatedly, ten times or more. The chain has TRBV15 and TRBJ2-6, with D perhaps matching TRBD1 (6 bases). Trimming took off 4 bases at V and 2 bases at J, with 12 bases between the two ends. The CDR3 totals 16 residues. Germline V gene lookup returns CDR1 LNHNV and CDR2 YYDKDF (reference sequence). The chain's CDR3 is CATSKTNRAGANVLTF. CDR3 coding DNA: TGTGCCACCAGCAAAACTAACAGGGCTGGGGCCAACGTCCTGACTTTC.

In the case of this clone: The junction differs from germline at one of its ends, possibly a read error. The chain is built from TRBV27 and TRBJ1-2; 7 bases line up with TRBD1. The CDR3 is made up of 14 amino acids. Germline CDR1 MNHEY, CDR2 SMNVEV (reference sequence). CDR3 nucleotide sequence: TGTGCCATCAGTCGGGACAGTTCTAACTATTGCTACACCTTC. It translates to CAISRDSSNYCYTF.

This clone has only a few counts. A much larger clonotype is one base distant, so this may be a read error. The chain joins TRBV10-3 to TRBJ2-1, with TRBD2 matching over 7 bases. Germline lookup yields CDR1 ENHRY and CDR2 SYGVKD. The J segment lost 5 bases and the V segment lost 5 bases, leaving 21 bases of the junction unmatched. This CDR3 has 19 amino acids. CDR3 loop: CAISPTKGSWGGTDNEQFF. CDR3 nucleotide sequence: TGTGCCATCAGTCCAACGAAGGGTAGTTGGGGGGGGACGGACAATGAGCAGTTCTTC.

J is TRBJ2-2 and V is TRBV11-3; tentatively, D is TRBD1 or TRBD2 (5 bases each). CDR1 is SGHNT and CDR2 is YENEEA in the germline V gene. With 1 base removed from V and 16 bases from J, the gap between germline ends came to 19 bases. CDR3 length equals 14 residues. The CDR3 DNA sequence: TGTGCCAGCAGCTTAGGACAGTTCACCGGGGACCGGTTTTTT. This sequence encodes CASSLGQFTGDRFF.

This clone occurred many times. The V gene is TRBV20-1, the J gene TRBJ2-1; TRBD1 aligns across 8 bases. Trimming cost V 2 bases and J 7 bases; bases outside gene matches: 10. This CDR3 has 15 residues. CDR1 is DFQATT and CDR2 is SNEGSKA in the germline V gene (reference sequence). The CDR3 spells CSARKMDRVRNEQFF. In DNA form, the CDR3 reads TGCAGTGCTAGAAAGATGGACAGGGTCAGAAATGAGCAGTTCTTC.

This clone was counted at least ten times. The chain joins TRBV28 to TRBJ1-2; D call uncertain. This CDR3 comprises 18 residues. V was pared by 8 bases and J by 4 bases, with 29 bases between. The germline CDR1 and CDR2 sequences are MDHEN and SYDVKM. This CDR3 is CASSTRRANTFAFYGYTF. The CDR3 DNA is TGTGCCAGCTCCACTCGCCGGGCCAATACGTTCGCTTTCTATGGCTACACCTTC.

The chain employs TRBV6-2 or TRBV6-3 and TRBJ2-7, with 10 bases aligning to TRBD1. Looked up from germline, CDR1 is MNHEY and CDR2 is SVGEGT. The CDR3 totals 17 residues. V was clipped by 5 bases and J by 6 bases; unmatched bases: 16. The CDR3 nucleotides are TGTGCCAGCAGTGGGGAGGACAGGGGGGTTCTTTCGGGCGAGCAGTACTTC. It is translated as CASSGEDRGVLSGEQYF.

This clone is medium-sized within its sample. The J gene is TRBJ2-7, the V gene TRBV5-1, with 7 bases matching TRBD1. Germline CDR1 and CDR2: SGHRS and YFSETQ. V lost 4 bases, J lost 5 bases, and 6 bases stayed unmatched. CDR3 length: 13 residues. The CDR3 sequence is CASSQTGTDEQYF. DNA for the CDR3: TGCGCCAGCAGCCAGACAGGGACGGACGAGCAGTACTTC.

The V gene is TRBV5-1, the J gene TRBJ1-1; TRBD1 matches 7 bases. The V gene's germline CDR1 is SGHRS and CDR2 YFSETQ. V trimming: 0 bases; J trimming: 4 bases; junction bases outside the gene matches: 9. The CDR3 covers 16 residues. CDR3 sequence reads: CASSLGSTGSGTEAFF. The CDR3 nucleotides are TGCGCCAGCAGCTTGGGGTCGACAGGGTCGGGCACTGAAGCTTTCTTT.

V is TRBV28 and J is TRBJ1-3; a weak D match, TRBD1 (5 bases). The CDR3 loop spans 15 amino acids. V lost 6 bases and J 8 bases, leaving 20 bases between the germline ends. Germline V gene sequence: CDR1 MDHEN, CDR2 SYDVKM. The DNA for the CDR3 is TGTGCCAGCAGCGACCCCGGGGCGTTCGGAGACACCATATATTTT. Its protein is CASSDPGAFGDTIYF.

This clone was seen repeatedly, ten times or more. This chain connects TRBV4-3 to TRBJ2-4, with 9 bases matching TRBD1. The junction had 4 bases not matched to a gene; V was cut back by 3 bases and J by 7 bases. Per the germline V gene, CDR1 is LGHNA and CDR2 is YSLEER. This CDR3 contains 14 residues. Here the CDR3 reads CASSQGQGGNIQYF. The DNA for the CDR3 is TGCGCCAGCAGCCAGGGACAGGGAGGGAACATTCAGTACTTC.

This clone came up many times. The chain joins TRBV18 to TRBJ2-5; a weak D match, TRBD1 (6 bases). Germline V CDR1 and CDR2: KGHSH, LQKENI. Trimming removed 6 bases at V and 1 base at J, with 9 bases between. The CDR3 is 13 amino acids. The CDR3 DNA reads as TGTGCCAGCTCTCGGACAGTCCAAGAGACCCAGTACTTC. Amino acids: CASSRTVQETQYF.

J is TRBJ2-1 and V is TRBV2; 7 nucleotides align to TRBD1. The CDR3 consists of 14 residues. V lost 2 bases to trimming and J lost 7 bases; unmatched junction nucleotides: 5. Germline values: CDR1 SNHLY, CDR2 FYNNEI. CDR3 in DNA: TGTGCCAGCAGTGAATCGGGGACAGTAAATGAGCAGTTCTTC. It is translated as CASSESGTVNEQFF.

This chain uses TRBV11-2 with TRBJ1-6; possible D gene TRBD1, 5 bases. Trimming pared 5 bases from V and 0 bases from J, leaving 14 bases between. CDR3 length: 17 residues. The germline V gene encodes CDR1 SGHAT and CDR2 FQNNGV. Here the CDR3 reads CASSRAKGSSYNSPLHF. The CDR3, as DNA: TGTGCCAGCAGCCGGGCTAAGGGGAGCTCCTATAATTCACCCCTCCACTTT.

The chain combines TRBV18 with TRBJ2-3; TRBD2 matches at 14 bases. The germline gives CDR1 KGHSH, CDR2 LQKENI. The V and J ends lost 8 bases and 2 bases, in that order; junction bases with no gene match: 6. This CDR3 has 16 amino acids. The CDR3, as DNA: TGTGCCAGCCAGGGACTAGCGGGAGCTACCACAGATACGCAGTATTTT. This sequence encodes CASQGLAGATTDTQYF.

This clone was found many times. This chain joins TRBV4-3 and TRBJ2-7; possible D gene TRBD1, 5 bases. Trimming removed 0 bases at V and 0 bases at J, with 9 bases between. Germline V CDR1 and CDR2: LGHNA, YSLEER. The CDR3 is 15 residues long. CDR3 coding DNA: TGCGCCAGCAGCCAAGACCGACAGAGCTCCTACGAGCAGTACTTC. Its protein is CASSQDRQSSYEQYF.

Concerning this clone itself: One end of the junction varies from germline; a read error may be responsible. This chain links TRBV4-3 with TRBJ2-1; 9 bases align to TRBD2. This CDR3 spans 15 amino acids. The germline V gene has CDR1 LGHNA and CDR2 YSLEER. The CDR3 loop is CASSEDSGSVRGQFF. The DNA for the CDR3 is TGCGCCAGCAGCGAAGATAGCGGGAGCGTCCGTGGGCAGTTCTTC.

Ten or more counts support this clone. The V and J genes are TRBV15 and TRBJ2-1; 7 bases match TRBD1. Germline lookup yields CDR1 LNHNV and CDR2 YYDKDF (reference sequence). CDR3 length equals 15 residues. Trimming removed 3 bases from V and 4 bases from J; junction bases left unmatched: 6. CDR3 residues: CATSSDRDSYNEQFF. The CDR3 DNA sequence: TGTGCCACCAGCAGCGACAGGGATTCATACAATGAGCAGTTCTTC. Using reference TRBV15 and TRBJ2-1 for the parts outside the CDR3, the full variable domain is DAMVIQNPRYQVTQFGKPVTLSCSQTLNHNVMYWYQQKSSQAPKLLFHYYDKDFNNEADTPDNFQSRRPNTSFCFLDIRSPGLGDTAMYLCATSSDRDSYNEQFFGPGTRLTVL.

The rearrangement uses TRBV30 and TRBJ2-2; 9 positions match TRBD2. Per the germline V gene, CDR1 is GTSNPN and CDR2 is SVGIG (reference sequence). The CDR3 has 14 residues. With 5 bases clipped from V and 4 bases from J, the junction kept 5 bases outside the gene matches. The CDR3 sequence: CAWVAGAGTGELFF. CDR3 DNA: TGTGCCTGGGTAGCGGGGGCGGGCACCGGGGAGCTGTTTTTT.

The CDR3 spells CASSFRDAYNEQFF. DNA for the CDR3: TGTGCCAGCAGTTTCCGGGATGCCTACAATGAGCAGTTCTTC. V gene TRBV12-3 or TRBV12-4 combines with J gene TRBJ2-1, with a tentative D call TRBD2 (5 bases). The CDR3 runs 14 residues. V was cut by 3 bases and J by 2 bases, with 8 bases left in between.